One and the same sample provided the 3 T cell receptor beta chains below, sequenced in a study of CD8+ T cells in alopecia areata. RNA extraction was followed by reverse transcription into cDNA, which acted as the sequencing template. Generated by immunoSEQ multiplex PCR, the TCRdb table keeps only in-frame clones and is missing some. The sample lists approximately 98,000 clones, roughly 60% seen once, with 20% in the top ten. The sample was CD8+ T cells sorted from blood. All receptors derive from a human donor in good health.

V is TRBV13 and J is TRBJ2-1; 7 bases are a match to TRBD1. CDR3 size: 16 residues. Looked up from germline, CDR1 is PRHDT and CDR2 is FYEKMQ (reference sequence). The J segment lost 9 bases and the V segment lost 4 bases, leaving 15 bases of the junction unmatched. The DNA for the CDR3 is TGTGCCAGCAGCTCAAACGAACCGGGACAGAGCTTTGAGCAGTTCTTC. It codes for CASSSNEPGQSFEQFF.

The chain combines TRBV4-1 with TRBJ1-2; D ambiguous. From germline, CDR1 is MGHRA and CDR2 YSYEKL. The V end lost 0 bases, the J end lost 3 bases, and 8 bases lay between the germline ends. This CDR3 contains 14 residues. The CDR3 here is CASSQEGRDYGYTF. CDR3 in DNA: TGCGCCAGCAGCCAAGAAGGGCGGGACTATGGCTACACCTTC.

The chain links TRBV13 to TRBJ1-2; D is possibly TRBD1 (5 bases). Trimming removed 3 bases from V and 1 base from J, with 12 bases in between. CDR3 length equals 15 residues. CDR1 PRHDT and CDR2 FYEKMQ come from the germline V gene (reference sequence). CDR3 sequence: CASSLLGDFNYGYTF. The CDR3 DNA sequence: TGTGCCAGCAGCTTGTTAGGGGACTTTAACTATGGCTACACCTTC.